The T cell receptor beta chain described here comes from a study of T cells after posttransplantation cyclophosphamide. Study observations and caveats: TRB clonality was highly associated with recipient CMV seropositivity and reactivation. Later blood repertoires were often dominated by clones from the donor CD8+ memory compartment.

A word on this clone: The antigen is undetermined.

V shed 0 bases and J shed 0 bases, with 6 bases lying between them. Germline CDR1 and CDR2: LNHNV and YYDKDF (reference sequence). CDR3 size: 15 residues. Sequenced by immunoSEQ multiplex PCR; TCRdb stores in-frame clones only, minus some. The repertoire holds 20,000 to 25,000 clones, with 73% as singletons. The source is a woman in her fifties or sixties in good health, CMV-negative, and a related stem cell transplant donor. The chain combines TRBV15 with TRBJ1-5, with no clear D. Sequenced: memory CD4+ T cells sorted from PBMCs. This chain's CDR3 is CATSRDSGSNQPQHF. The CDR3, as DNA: TGTGCCACCAGCAGAGATTCGGGTAGCAATCAGCCCCAGCATTTT.